This T cell receptor beta chain derives from a study of monozygotic twins with inflammatory bowel disease. Findings and caveats of the study: Immunosuppressive treatment differences may have increased patient repertoire variability.

Used for each TCR library was approximately 3.5 ug of total RNA. TCRdb reprocessed the 5' RACE reads and reports one entry per CDR3 protein, with no DNA. This sample's table reports more than 350,000 distinct CDR3 sequences. With respect to this clonotype: Its antigen remains unknown.

The sequence derives from a human donor with ulcerative colitis or Crohn's disease, or a healthy co-twin of an affected twin (not recorded which). The sequenced material came from blood.

CDR3: CASSLMYRGGETQYF. This chain links TRBV5-1 with TRBJ2-5; the D call from TCRdb, TRBD1, cannot be confirmed without DNA. This CDR3 has 15 amino acids. Germline lookup yields CDR1 SGHRS and CDR2 YFSETQ.